What follows describes a single TCR beta chain. The antigen is undetermined. The sample belongs to a study of cytomegalovirus exposure and HLA in healthy donors. Overall study results and limits: The authors listed 150 to 200 TCR beta chains as cytomegalovirus-associated. CMV serostatus was the only immune exposure information that was available.

There are 17 residues in the CDR3. CDR1 and CDR2 from the germline V gene are SGHAT and FQNNGV. The V and J ends lost 5 bases and 3 bases, in that order; junction bases with no gene match: 13. PCR involved 60 Vbeta and 13 Jbeta primers. Data came from immunoSEQ multiplex PCR; TCRdb stores just in-frame clones and leaves some out. The sample has about 110,000 clones; 76% are singletons. The sample comprised PBMCs. The V and J genes are TRBV11-2 and TRBJ2-3, with TRBD2 identical over 8 bases. The origin of this receptor is a man between 25 and 39 years old in good health and CMV-seropositive. The CDR3 region has the DNA TGTGCCAGCAGCCATCCGACACGGGGGGGCCGAACAGATACGCAGTATTTT. Translated, it gives CASSHPTRGGRTDTQYF.